What follows describes a single T cell receptor (beta chain). The entry originates in a study of lymphopenia after photon versus proton radiotherapy. The assay was immunoSEQ multiplex PCR, and TCRdb's table has in-frame clones only and misses some. Of 55,000 to 85,000 clones detected, less than 95% appear once; the ten largest clones hold approximately 2%. The sequencing here drew on peripheral blood, taken from a patient treated with photon-based radiotherapy. This receptor was taken from a woman in her 40s with cholangiocarcinoma.

The CDR3 DNA is TGCGCCAGCAGCCACCGAGGACAGAGCAATCAGCCCCAGCATTTT. Protein product: CASSHRGQSNQPQHF. The chain employs TRBV4-1 and TRBJ1-5; TRBD1 is a possible D gene (6 bases). V was trimmed by 3 bases and J by 1 base, leaving 10 bases between them. In germline, CDR1 is MGHRA, CDR2 YSYEKL. The length of the CDR3 is 15 residues.